The rows below give T cell receptor beta chains drawn from one sample of a study of glioma-infiltrating T cells. MiXCR, applied by TCRdb to the multiplex PCR reads, yields one record per CDR3 protein. This sample has fewer than 500,000 distinct CDR3 sequences; roughly two fifths occur once, and the top ten carry 12%. The sample consisted of glioma tissue, nonneoplastic brain tissue, or PBMCs (not recorded which). The receptors here all came from a human donor with low-grade glioma or glioblastoma, undergoing nonglioma brain surgery, or in good health (not recorded which). Each CDR3 is given with its conserved first and last residue. Each record gives: J gene, clone size, D gene, V gene, CDR3 protein, CDR3 DNA. A D gene is named only where the DNA matches it firmly. Only part of the rows carry a size: once, few, many, or a class if the clone is expanded.

>TRBJ2-6|-|-|TRBV10-3
CAIRTSQGLGANVLTF
TGTGCCATCAGGACATCTCAGGGGTTAGGGGCCAACGTCCTGACTTTC
>TRBJ1-3|-|-|TRBV19
CATETGFRSGNTIYF
TGTGCCACCGAGACAGGCTTTCGCTCTGGAAACACCATATATTTT
>TRBJ2-1|few|-|TRBV20-1
CSAGRTGRDEQFF
TGCAGTGCTGGAAGGACAGGGAGGGATGAGCAGTTCTTC
>TRBJ2-1|-|-|TRBV7-2
CASSLGEGSYNEQFF
TGTGCCAGCAGCTTAGGCGAGGGCTCCTACAATGAGCAGTTCTTC
>TRBJ2-1|-|-|TRBV18
CASLPPGLPYNEQFF
TGTGCCAGCTTACCACCCGGACTACCATACAATGAGCAGTTCTTC
>TRBJ2-7|few|-|TRBV20-1
CSARDVWAYEQYF
TGCAGTGCTAGAGATGTCTGGGCCTACGAGCAGTACTTC
>TRBJ1-1|many|TRBD1|TRBV6-1
CATPSGTGETEAFF
TGTGCCACCCCCTCGGGGACAGGGGAGACTGAAGCTTTCTTT
>TRBJ2-5|-|TRBD1|TRBV15
CVTSRDPQGAGETQYF
TGTGTCACCAGCAGAGATCCGCAGGGGGCGGGGGAGACCCAGTACTTC
>TRBJ2-1|-|TRBD2|TRBV6-1
CASSPLLGEGQGEQFF
TGTGCCAGCAGTCCACTCCTCGGGGAGGGTCAGGGTGAGCAGTTCTTC
>TRBJ1-2|many|-|TRBV7-3
CASTTAAREAYTF
TGTGCCAGCACCACGGCCGCCCGAGAGGCTTACACCTTC
>TRBJ2-1|-|TRBD2|TRBV6-5
CASRTSGSWSEQFF
TGTGCCAGCAGGACTAGCGGGAGTTGGAGTGAGCAGTTCTTC
>TRBJ1-1|-|-|TRBV6-1
CAIIADLNTEAFF
TGTGCCATCATAGCAGACCTGAACACTGAAGCTTTCTTT
>TRBJ1-1|-|TRBD1|TRBV19
CASIDRGRNTEAFF
TGTGCCAGTATTGACAGGGGGCGGAACACTGAAGCTTTCTTT
>TRBJ2-1|few|TRBD2|TRBV27
CASSLLTSGGPGEQFF
TGTGCCAGCAGTTTATTGACTAGCGGGGGCCCGGGGGAGCAGTTCTTC
>TRBJ2-7|-|-|TRBV20-1
CSARDPGRNTYEQYF
TGCAGTGCTAGAGATCCGGGCAGGAATACCTACGAGCAGTACTTC
>TRBJ1-5|-|-|TRBV4-1
CASSQDPKRNQPQHF
TGCGCCAGCAGCCAAGATCCAAAAAGGAACCAGCCCCAGCATTTT
>TRBJ1-5|many|TRBD1|TRBV27
CASSQGQGEQPQHF
TGTGCCAGCAGTCAGGGACAGGGTGAACAGCCCCAGCATTTT
>TRBJ2-1|few|-|TRBV20-1
CSARGFREHYNEQFF
TGCAGTGCTAGAGGGTTCCGTGAGCACTACAATGAGCAGTTCTTC
>TRBJ2-3|once|-|TRBV4-2
CASSQVVESTSTDMQYF
TGTGCCAGCAGCCAAGTAGTGGAATCAACTAGCACAGATATGCAGTATTTT
>TRBJ2-7|many|TRBD1|TRBV27
CASSRQGGIYEQYF
TGTGCCAGCAGTAGACAGGGGGGGATTTACGAGCAGTACTTC
>TRBJ2-1|-|TRBD2|TRBV6-5
CASSTGRGSGNNEQFF
TGTGCCAGCAGTACGGGGAGGGGTAGCGGGAACAATGAGCAGTTCTTC
>TRBJ2-1|few|-|TRBV7-2
CASTLTGNEQFF
TGTGCCAGCACTCTGACGGGTAATGAGCAGTTCTTC
>TRBJ2-5|-|-|TRBV6-2/TRBV6-3
CASRVRDWRETQYF
TGTGCCAGCAGAGTTAGGGATTGGAGAGAGACCCAGTACTTC
>TRBJ1-5|-|-|TRBV2
CASREGLSQPQHF
TGTGCCAGCCGGGAGGGATTGAGTCAGCCCCAGCATTTT
>TRBJ2-3|few|TRBD2|TRBV28
CASSLSGGDTQYF
TGTGCCAGCAGTTTATCGGGGGGAGATACGCAGTATTTT
>TRBJ2-7|-|-|TRBV15
CATSRDQGSYYEQYF
TGTGCCACCAGCAGAGATCAGGGCAGCTACTACGAGCAGTACTTC
>TRBJ2-1|few|TRBD2|TRBV7-9
CASSTGLADNEQFF
TGTGCCAGCAGCACGGGACTAGCGGACAATGAGCAGTTCTTC
>TRBJ2-2|-|TRBD2|TRBV19
CASSIRLAGAAGELFF
TGTGCCAGTAGTATTAGGCTAGCGGGAGCCGCCGGGGAGCTGTTTTTT
>TRBJ2-7|-|-|TRBV7-9
CASSLERRDSYEQYF
TGTGCCAGCAGCTTAGAACGTCGGGACTCCTACGAGCAGTACTTC
>TRBJ1-2|many|-|TRBV6-1
CASSSLVGYGYTF
TGTGCCAGCAGTTCCCTCGTTGGCTATGGCTACACCTTC
>TRBJ2-1|-|TRBD2|TRBV7-3
CASSLKVIAGDYNEQFF
TGTGCCAGCAGCTTAAAGGTCATAGCGGGAGACTACAATGAGCAGTTCTTC
>TRBJ2-7|-|TRBD2|TRBV7-2
CASSLNSGGEQYF
TGTGCCAGCAGCTTAAACTCGGGAGGCGAGCAGTACTTC
>TRBJ2-5|-|-|TRBV20-1
CSAPLSLSQETQYF
TGCAGTGCCCCTCTAAGTCTAAGTCAAGAGACCCAGTACTTC
>TRBJ1-5|few|TRBD1|TRBV15
CATSLTGDGNQPQHF
TGTGCCACCAGCTTAACAGGGGATGGCAATCAGCCCCAGCATTTT
>TRBJ2-1|-|-|TRBV18
CASSPYPSSYNEQFF
TGTGCCAGCTCTCCCTACCCAAGCTCCTACAATGAGCAGTTCTTC
>TRBJ2-1|-|-|TRBV20-1
CSARSSVGVF
TGCAGCGCTAGGTCTAGCGTTGGGGTCTTC
>TRBJ1-2|-|-|TRBV3-1
CASSQDLSFRGYTF
TGTGCCAGCAGCCAAGATCTCTCGTTTCGCGGCTACACCTTC
>TRBJ1-5|-|-|TRBV6-1
CASSGTRGQPQHF
TGTGCCAGCAGTGGTACCCGCGGGCAGCCCCAGCATTTT
>TRBJ2-1|many|-|TRBV27
CASSYEGAYNEQFF
TGTGCCAGCAGTTACGAGGGAGCCTACAATGAGCAGTTCTTC
>TRBJ2-5|-|-|TRBV28
CASSVAQQETQYF
TGTGCCAGCAGCGTAGCCCAACAAGAAACCCAGTACTTC
>TRBJ1-1|many|TRBD1|TRBV28
CASKQGGNTEAFF
TGTGCCAGCAAACAGGGGGGGAACACTGAAGCTTTCTTT
>TRBJ2-1|many|TRBD1|TRBV6-2/TRBV6-3
CASSKPGQVNEQFF
TGTGCCAGCAGTAAACCGGGACAGGTGAATGAGCAGTTCTTC
>TRBJ2-2|-|-|TRBV18
CASLTLGQPNTGELFF
TGTGCCAGCTTGACCCTCGGACAGCCGAACACCGGGGAGCTGTTTTTT
>TRBJ2-5|-|-|TRBV28
CASTPPPPVGQETQYF
TGTGCCAGCACACCCCCTCCACCAGTAGGCCAAGAGACCCAGTACTTC
>TRBJ2-7|many|-|TRBV28
CASSLIGSGYEQYF
TGTGCCAGCAGTTTGATCGGGAGCGGGTACGAGCAGTACTTC
>TRBJ2-5|-|-|TRBV6-1
CASSYGLSAQETQYF
TGTGCCAGCAGTTACGGGCTTTCAGCACAAGAGACCCAGTACTTC
>TRBJ2-1|many|-|TRBV20-1
CSAVDYEQFF
TGCAGTGCGGTCGATTATGAGCAGTTCTTC
>TRBJ2-5|few|-|TRBV6-5
CASSYPGREETQYF
TGTGCCAGCAGTTACCCCGGACGGGAAGAGACCCAGTACTTC
>TRBJ2-1|-|TRBD2|TRBV6-1
CASSPWTSQDEQFF
TGTGCCAGCAGCCCCTGGACTAGCCAGGATGAGCAGTTCTTC
>TRBJ2-7|-|TRBD2|TRBV20-1
CSARDPAGINYEQYF
TGCAGTGCTAGAGATCCAGCGGGGATCAACTACGAGCAGTACTTC
>TRBJ1-2|-|-|TRBV4-2
CASSQDIQMGIRPYGYTF
TGTGCCAGCAGCCAAGATATCCAGATGGGAATCCGCCCCTATGGCTACACCTTC
>TRBJ2-3|-|-|TRBV12-3/TRBV12-4
CASTLTGVIDTQYF
TGTGCCAGCACCCTGACAGGAGTCATCGATACGCAGTATTTT
>TRBJ1-1|few|-|TRBV28
CASSGTSYVEAFF
TGTGCCAGCAGTGGGACTTCATACGTTGAAGCTTTCTTT
>TRBJ2-5|many|-|TRBV27
CATCPCGPIKETQYF
TGTGCCACCTGCCCCTGCGGGCCTATAAAAGAGACCCAGTACTTC